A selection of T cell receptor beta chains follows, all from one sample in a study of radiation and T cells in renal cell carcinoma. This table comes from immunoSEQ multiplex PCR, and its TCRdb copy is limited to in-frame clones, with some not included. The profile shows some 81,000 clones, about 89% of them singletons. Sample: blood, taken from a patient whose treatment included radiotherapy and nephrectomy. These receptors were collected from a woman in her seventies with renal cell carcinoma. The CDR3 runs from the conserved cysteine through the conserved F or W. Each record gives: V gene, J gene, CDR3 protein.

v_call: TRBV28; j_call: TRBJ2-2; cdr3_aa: CASSLRVAGELFF
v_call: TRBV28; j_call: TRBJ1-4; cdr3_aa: CATYTARQGTEKLFF
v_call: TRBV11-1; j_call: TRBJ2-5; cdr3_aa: CASSLRAGGQETQYF
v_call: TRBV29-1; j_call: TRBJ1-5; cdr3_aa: CSVAPSGNQPQHF
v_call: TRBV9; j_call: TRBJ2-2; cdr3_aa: CASSPTTTGELFF
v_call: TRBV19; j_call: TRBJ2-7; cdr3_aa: CARPGPGGPVGYEQYF
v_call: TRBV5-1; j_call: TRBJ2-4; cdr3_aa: CASSLGDRGGKNIQYF
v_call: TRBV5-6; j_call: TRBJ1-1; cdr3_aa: CASSLVSTEAFF
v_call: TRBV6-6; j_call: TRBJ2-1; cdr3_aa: CASSYPQGAEQFF
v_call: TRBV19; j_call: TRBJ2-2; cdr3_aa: CASSIVRAANTGELFF
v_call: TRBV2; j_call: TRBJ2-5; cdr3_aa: CASSEVKGLWEETQYF
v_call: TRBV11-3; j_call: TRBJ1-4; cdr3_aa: CASSSPYGDEKLFF
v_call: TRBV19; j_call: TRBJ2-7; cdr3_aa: CASSYVAGDYEQYF
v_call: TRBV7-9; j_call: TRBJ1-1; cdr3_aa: CASSLASGTDSEAFF
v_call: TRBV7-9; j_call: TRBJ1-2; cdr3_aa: CASSSGTGTYGYTF
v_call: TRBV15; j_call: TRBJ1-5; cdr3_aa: CATSRGDFNQPQHF
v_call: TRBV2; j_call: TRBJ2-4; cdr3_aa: CASMGLAGRNIQYF
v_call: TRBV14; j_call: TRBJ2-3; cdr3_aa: CASSQGLVSTDTQYF
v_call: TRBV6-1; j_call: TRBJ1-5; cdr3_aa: CASRDDRVTRQPQHF
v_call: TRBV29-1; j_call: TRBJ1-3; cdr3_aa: CSAKTGAGNTIYF
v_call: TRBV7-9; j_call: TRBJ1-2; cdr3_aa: CASSPGTGAHYGYTF
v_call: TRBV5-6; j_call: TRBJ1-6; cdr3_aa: CASSSHDQGGSSSPLHF
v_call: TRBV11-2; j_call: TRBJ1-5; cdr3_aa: CASSLATGPNQPQHF
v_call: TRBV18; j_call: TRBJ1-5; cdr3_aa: CASSPGGLGNQPQHF
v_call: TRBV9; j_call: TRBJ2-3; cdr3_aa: CASSVASTDTQYF
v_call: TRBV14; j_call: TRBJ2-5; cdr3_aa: CASSRTGVETQYF
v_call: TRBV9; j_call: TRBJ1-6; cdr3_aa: CASSVTGSSYNSPLHF
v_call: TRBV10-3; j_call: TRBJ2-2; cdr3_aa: CAISSTSGGAVDTGELFF
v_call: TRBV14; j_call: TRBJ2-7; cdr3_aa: CASSQDTGISYEQYF
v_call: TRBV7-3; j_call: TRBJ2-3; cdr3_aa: CASSSSPGDTQYF
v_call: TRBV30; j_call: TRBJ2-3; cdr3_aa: CAWTTSGGRISTDTQYF
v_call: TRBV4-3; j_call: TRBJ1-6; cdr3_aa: CASSQALGGTSGSPLHF
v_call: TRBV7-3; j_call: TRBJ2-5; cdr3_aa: CASSASGSRRETQYF
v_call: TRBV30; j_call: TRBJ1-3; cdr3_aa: CAWEIGNTIYF
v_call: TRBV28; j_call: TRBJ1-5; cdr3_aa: CASSTGTGIYQPQHF
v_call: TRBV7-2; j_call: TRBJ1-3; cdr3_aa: CASSRPAGSGNTIYF
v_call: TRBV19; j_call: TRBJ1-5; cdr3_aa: CASSTVSRQPQHF
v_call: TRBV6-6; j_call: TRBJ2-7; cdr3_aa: CASRGGSNYEQYF
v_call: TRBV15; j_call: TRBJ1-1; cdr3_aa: CATSRDSRKTEAFF
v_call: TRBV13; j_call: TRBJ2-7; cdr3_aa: CASNLFGQGGTHEQYF
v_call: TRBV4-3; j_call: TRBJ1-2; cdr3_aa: CASSQGPGTNYGYTF
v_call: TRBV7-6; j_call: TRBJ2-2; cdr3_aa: CASSRTSGGTNTGELFF